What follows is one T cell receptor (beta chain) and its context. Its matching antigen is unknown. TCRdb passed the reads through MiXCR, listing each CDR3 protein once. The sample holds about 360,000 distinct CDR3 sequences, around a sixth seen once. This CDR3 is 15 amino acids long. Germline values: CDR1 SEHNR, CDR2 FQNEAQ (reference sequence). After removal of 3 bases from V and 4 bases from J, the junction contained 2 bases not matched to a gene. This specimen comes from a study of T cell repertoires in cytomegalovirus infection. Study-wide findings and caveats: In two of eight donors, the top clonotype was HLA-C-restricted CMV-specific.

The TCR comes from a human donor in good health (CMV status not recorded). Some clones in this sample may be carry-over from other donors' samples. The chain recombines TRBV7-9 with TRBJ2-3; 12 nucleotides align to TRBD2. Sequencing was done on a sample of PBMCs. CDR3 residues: CASSFGLAGSDTQYF. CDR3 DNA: TGTGCCAGCAGCTTCGGACTAGCGGGGTCAGATACGCAGTATTTT. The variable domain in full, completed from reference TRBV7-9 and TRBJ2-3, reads DTGVSQNPRHKITKRGQNVTFRCDPISEHNRLYWYRQTLGQGPEFLTYFQNEAQLEKSRLLSDRFSAERPKGSFSTLEIQRTEQGDSAMYLCASSFGLAGSDTQYFGPGTRLTVL.